Below, 6 T cell receptor beta chains from the same sample are listed, as sequenced in a study of vaccination and CD4 T cells after COVID-19. The antigens these receptors bind are not known. Oncomine TCR Beta short-read sequencing was applied to DNA from cultured CD4+ T cells. TCRdb passed the PCR reads through MiXCR, listing each CDR3 protein once. Among 21,000 or so distinct CDR3 sequences listed, under 75% were seen once. Described treatment: approximately nine-day PBMC culture with coronavirus spike peptide pools or control peptides (ViraFEST assay). The source material was CD4+ T cells from blood, cultured in vitro. Receptor source: a human donor who had recovered from COVID-19.

This clonotype was picked up one time. The chain carries TRBV28 and TRBJ1-5, with D maybe TRBD1 (5 bases). Trimming cost V 2 bases and J 4 bases, with 12 bases left between them. Germline V gives CDR1 MDHEN, CDR2 SYDVKM. The CDR3 length is 15 residues. The CDR3, as DNA: TGTGCCAGCAGTTTAGCGGGACTGATAAATCAGCCCCAGCATTTT. Protein: CASSLAGLINQPQHF.

This clonotype has a handful of counts. The genes are TRBV7-2 and TRBJ1-5, with TRBD1 identical over 9 bases. CDR3 size: 13 residues. Trimming at V came to 5 bases and at J to 9 bases, leaving 5 bases not matched to a gene. The V gene's germline CDR1 is SGHTA and CDR2 FQGNSA. The DNA of the CDR3 is TGTGCCAGCAGCGATGGGACAGGGAGGCCCCAGCATTTT. Its protein product is CASSDGTGRPQHF.

This clonotype was seen once. The gene calls are TRBV7-9 and TRBJ1-1; 7 bases are a match to TRBD1. CDR3 size: 12 residues. V was clipped by 5 bases and J by 10 bases; unmatched bases: 7. The germline gives CDR1 SEHNR, CDR2 FQNEAQ (reference sequence). This CDR3 reads CASSPLRQGAFF. DNA for the CDR3: TGTGCCAGCAGCCCCCTTAGACAGGGAGCTTTCTTT. Full variable domain (outside the CDR3, taken from reference TRBV7-9 and TRBJ1-1): DTGVSQNPRHKITKRGQNVTFRCDPISEHNRLYWYRQTLGQGPEFLTYFQNEAQLEKSRLLSDRFSAERPKGSFSTLEIQRTEQGDSAMYLCASSPLRQGAFFGQGTRLTVV.

This rearrangement joins TRBV20-1 to TRBJ1-6; the match to TRBD1 covers 7 bases. This CDR3 spans 13 amino acids. Trimming at V came to 2 bases and at J to 7 bases, leaving 2 bases not matched to a gene. CDR1 and CDR2 (germline): DFQATT, SNEGSKA (reference sequence). The CDR3 sequence: CSARQGGNSPLHF. The CDR3 DNA follows: TGCAGTGCTAGACAGGGGGGAAATTCACCCCTCCACTTT.

The chain has TRBV24-1 and TRBJ2-3; D possibly corresponds to TRBD1 (6 bases). Germline V CDR1 and CDR2: KGHDR, SFDVKD. CDR3 size: 16 residues. Deletions cut 7 bases from V and 6 bases from J, with 22 bases between. CDR3: CATSPPGQLGSDTQYF. The CDR3 coding sequence is TGTGCCACCAGCCCCCCTGGACAGCTTGGATCCGATACGCAGTATTTT.

The gene calls are TRBV20-1 and TRBJ1-1; D is perhaps TRBD1 (6 bases). From germline, CDR1 is DFQATT and CDR2 SNEGSKA (reference sequence). The CDR3 runs 15 residues. V shed 5 bases and J shed 1 base, with 17 bases lying between them. The CDR3 loop reads CSARPTTGTNTEAFF. The CDR3 DNA is TGCAGTGCTCGTCCCACGACAGGTACGAACACTGAAGCTTTCTTT.